Detailed here is one TCR beta chain. Its target is not known. The data belong to a study of post-analysis software for immune sequencing data. Study as a whole: Both relapsing-remitting and secondary progressive multiple sclerosis featured among the disease courses, as did progressive-relapsing multiple sclerosis.

Libraries were made from TCR beta cDNA, and they carried unique molecular identifiers. TCRdb re-analysed the PCR reads in MiXCR, keeping a single row per CDR3 protein. The table includes about 400,000 distinct CDR3 sequences, 30% to 45% detected once. V was clipped by 2 bases and J by 4 bases, with 4 bases between them. This CDR3 has 12 residues. Germline CDR1 and CDR2: MDHEN and SYDVKM. Findings and caveats of the study: Patients showed TRBV5-6, TRBV5-1 and TRBV20-1 among a handful of TRBV segments more frequent than in controls. The study found significantly lower normalized Chao1 diversity in multiple sclerosis patients than in controls. Samples made in the same batch grouped tightly together by F measure.

J is TRBJ2-3 and V is TRBV28; no clear D. Input material: blood. This receptor was identified in a girl aged 5-17 years with multiple sclerosis. The CDR3 DNA reads TGTGCCAGCAGTTTAATCCCAGATACGCAGTATTTT. Its protein product is CASSLIPDTQYF.